This T cell receptor (beta chain) came from a study of cytomegalovirus exposure and HLA in healthy donors. Amplification used 60 Vbeta primers and 13 Jbeta primers. Sequenced by immunoSEQ multiplex PCR; TCRdb stores in-frame clones only, minus some. The profile shows roughly 120,000 clones, 79% of them singletons. The CDR3 has 16 amino acids. V was cut by 3 bases and J by 1 base, with 10 bases left in between. Germline V CDR1 and CDR2: SGHTA, FQGNSA. This receptor was obtained from a man aged 18-30 years in good health and CMV-seronegative. The chain carries TRBV7-2 and TRBJ1-6; D may be TRBD1 (5 bases). Sequencing was carried out using PBMCs. CDR3 sequence (DNA): TGTGCCAGCAGCTTCAGGGAGGGTTCCTATAATTCACCCCTCCACTTT. Translated: CASSFREGSYNSPLHF.